These 22 T cell receptor beta chains originate from one sample sequenced in a study of blood T cells in healthy people across ages. Together with a sample-barcoded 5' primer, a J-beta primer mix was included in a second PCR lasting about 7 to 11 cycles. Via MiXCR, TCRdb re-called the 5' RACE reads, giving one row per CDR3 protein. Here the sample spans approximately 850,000 distinct CDR3 sequences, 58% being singletons. The sequencing sample was made of blood. The receptors stem from a man in his thirties or forties in good health.

The chain uses TRBV3-1 and TRBJ2-1; the D gene is possibly TRBD2 (6 bases). The CDR3 has 16 residues. CDR1 LGHDT and CDR2 YNNKEL come from the germline V gene (reference sequence). Trimming shortened V by 0 bases and J by 7 bases, and 16 bases separated the two germline ends. For the CDR3, the DNA is TGTGCCAGCAGCCAAGACCATGGGACTGTAGCTAATGAGCAGTTCTTC. It translates to CASSQDHGTVANEQFF.

This clonotype has just a few counts. V usage is TRBV27 and J usage is TRBJ1-4; D not certain. The V end lost 2 bases, the J end lost 8 bases, and 9 bases lay between the germline ends. The CDR3 is 13 residues long. The germline gives CDR1 MNHEY, CDR2 SMNVEV (reference sequence). Here the CDR3 DNA reads TGTGCCAGCAGTTTAGCGGGGAGGGAAAAACTGTTTTTT. It translates to CASSLAGREKLFF.

This clonotype has more than one count but fewer than ten. The J gene is TRBJ1-2, the V gene TRBV12-3 or TRBV12-4; 8 nucleotides line up with TRBD1. CDR3 length: 15 amino acids. Germline trimming cut 2 bases from V and 8 bases from J; bases unmatched to any gene: 10. DNA of the CDR3: TGTGCCAGCAGTTTAACAGGACAGGGTTTGCAGGGCTACACCTTC. This sequence encodes CASSLTGQGLQGYTF.

This clonotype was seen a single time. V is TRBV7-9 and J is TRBJ2-1; possibly TRBD1 for D (5 bases). This CDR3 comprises 15 residues. Germline-derived CDR1 and CDR2 are SEHNR and FQNEAQ (reference sequence). V was pared by 7 bases and J by 4 bases, with 17 bases between. The chain's CDR3 is CASTMAGSAYNEQFF. CDR3 nucleotide sequence: TGTGCCAGCACCATGGCAGGGTCGGCGTACAATGAGCAGTTCTTC.

CDR3 nucleotide sequence: TGTGCCAGCAGATGGACTAGCTCGTCTAACGAGCAGTACTTC. Translating gives CASRWTSSSNEQYF. The chain combines TRBV5-6 with TRBJ2-7; TRBD2 matches at 8 bases. This CDR3 spans 14 amino acids. V dropped 5 bases and J dropped 5; count of bases not matched to a gene: 9. In germline, CDR1 is SGHDT, CDR2 YYEEEE.

This sequence joins TRBV29-1 and TRBJ1-1; 7 bases match TRBD1. This CDR3 comprises 12 residues. V was pared by 7 bases and J by 0 bases, with 2 bases of the junction left unmatched. Looked up from germline, CDR1 is SQVTM and CDR2 is ANQGSEA. CDR3 residues: CSATGLNTEAFF. The CDR3 DNA is TGCAGCGCGACAGGGCTGAACACTGAAGCTTTCTTT.

This chain links TRBV7-2 with TRBJ2-1; TRBD1 aligns across 9 bases. The CDR3 is 15 amino acids. Germline CDR1 is SGHTA and CDR2 is FQGNSA. With 0 bases clipped from V and 7 bases from J, the junction kept 4 bases outside the gene matches. The CDR3 nucleotides are TGTGCCAGCAGCTTAGCCGGGACAGGGCCTAATGAGCAGTTCTTC. Translated: CASSLAGTGPNEQFF.

The chain is built from TRBV4-3 and TRBJ2-5; the D gene is possibly TRBD1 (6 bases). The J call may be mistaken, given a closer DNA end match to TRBJ2-7. Germline V CDR1 and CDR2: LGHNA, YSLEER. The CDR3 is 14 residues long. In DNA, the CDR3 is TGCGCCAGCGGGGCGGCAACAGGGAACGACGAGCAGTACTTC. Translating it yields CASGAATGNDEQYF.

The chain recombines TRBV7-2 with TRBJ1-4, with 8 positions matching TRBD1. The CDR3 is 15 amino acids. The junction had 10 bases not matched to a gene; V was cut back by 4 bases and J by 9 bases. CDR1 is SGHTA and CDR2 is FQGNSA in the germline V gene. The CDR3 DNA sequence: TGTGCCAGCAGCTCCCTATCTGGGACAGGCCAAAAACTGTTTTTT. Its protein is CASSSLSGTGQKLFF.

This clonotype was recorded at least ten times. V usage is TRBV29-1 and J usage is TRBJ2-5; D is uncertain. CDR1 SQVTM and CDR2 ANQGSEA come from the germline V gene. Trimming cost V 2 bases and J 2 bases, with 12 bases left between them. The CDR3 consists of 14 residues. DNA of the CDR3: TGCAGCGTTGAATTATCTGGGCAGCAAGAGACCCAGTACTTC. Its translation is CSVELSGQQETQYF.

The gene calls are TRBV3-1 and TRBJ2-1; D gene unclear. The ends were cut back, 0 bases at V and 2 bases at J, with 8 bases in the middle. Germline-derived CDR1 and CDR2 are LGHDT and YNNKEL (reference sequence). The CDR3 consists of 15 residues. CDR3 bases: TGTGCCAGCAGCCAAGATGCGCGGACCTACAATGAGCAGTTCTTC. As protein: CASSQDARTYNEQFF.

This clonotype was observed a handful of times. CDR3 sequence: CASSPGTPHTDTQYF. Here the CDR3 DNA reads TGTGCCAGCAGCCCCGGGACTCCACACACAGATACGCAGTATTTT. The rearrangement joins TRBV9 to TRBJ2-3, with D possibly matching TRBD2 (6 bases). The germline CDR1 and CDR2 sequences are SGDLS and YYNGEE. V was trimmed by 4 bases and J by 2 bases, leaving 14 bases between them. This CDR3 spans 15 amino acids.

J is TRBJ2-5 and V is TRBV11-2; D is unresolved. Per germline, CDR1 SGHAT and CDR2 FQNNGV. V was cut by 3 bases and J by 1 base, with 12 bases left in between. This CDR3 region has 15 residues. CDR3 region: CASSFTQGSQETQYF. CDR3 bases: TGTGCCAGCAGCTTTACACAAGGAAGCCAAGAGACCCAGTACTTC.

V and J are TRBV20-1 and TRBJ2-5; D gene ambiguous. The V gene lost 6 bases and the J gene lost 5 bases, with 13 bases spanning the gap. CDR1 and CDR2 from the germline V gene are DFQATT and SNEGSKA (reference sequence). The CDR3 is 12 amino acids. In DNA, the CDR3 is TGCAGTGCCGACCCCGCTGGGGAGACCCAGTACTTC. It translates to CSADPAGETQYF.

This chain uses TRBV28 with TRBJ1-2; 10 bases are shared with TRBD1. From germline, CDR1 is MDHEN and CDR2 SYDVKM. With V trimmed by 4 bases and J by 2 bases, 4 bases remained unmatched. This CDR3 region has 15 residues. In DNA form, the CDR3 reads TGTGCCAGCAGTTCCCAGACAGGGGGCAACTATGGCTACACCTTC. It specifies CASSSQTGGNYGYTF.

The chain is built from TRBV28 and TRBJ2-7, with 10 bases lining up with TRBD2. Germline-derived CDR1 and CDR2 are MDHEN and SYDVKM. CDR3 length: 14 amino acids. V trimming: 4 bases; J trimming: 4 bases; junction bases outside the gene matches: 4. In DNA, the CDR3 is TGTGCCAGCAGTTCGGCTAGCGGGAGTTACGAGCAGTACTTC. Translation gives CASSSASGSYEQYF.

The chain has TRBV7-2 and TRBJ1-2; D gene uncertain. This CDR3 has 15 residues. Germline CDR1 reads SGHTA; CDR2 reads FQGNSA. Between the trimmed V and J ends, which lost 3 bases and 0 bases, there was a span of 11 bases. The CDR3 sequence: CASSFLRASNYGYTF. CDR3 DNA: TGTGCCAGCAGCTTTTTGCGGGCGTCTAACTATGGCTACACCTTC. The full variable domain, with the rest looked up from reference TRBV7-2 and TRBJ1-2, is GAGVSQSPSNKVTEKGKDVELRCDPISGHTALYWYRQSLGQGLEFLIYFQGNSAPDKSGLPSDRFSAERTGGSVSTLTIQRTQQEDSAVYLCASSFLRASNYGYTFGSGTRLTVV.

This clonotype was detected only a few times. This chain joins TRBV5-1 and TRBJ2-5, with D perhaps being TRBD1 or TRBD2 (5 bases each). Trimming left V 6 bases short and J 4 bases short, with 19 bases between. The CDR3 is made up of 15 amino acids. Germline V gene sequence: CDR1 SGHRS, CDR2 YFSETQ. The CDR3: CASTLLGVRGETQYF. CDR3 nucleotide sequence: TGCGCCAGCACACTCCTGGGGGTACGTGGAGAGACCCAGTACTTC.

This chain links TRBV7-2 with TRBJ2-7, with 12 bases identical to TRBD2. Losses at the gene ends were 5 bases for V and 6 bases for J; bases not matched to a gene: 5. The length of the CDR3 is 14 residues. The germline V gene has CDR1 SGHTA and CDR2 FQGNSA. The DNA for the CDR3 is TGTGCCAGCAGCCCACTAGCGGGAGGTTTCGAGCAGTACTTC. This encodes CASSPLAGGFEQYF. The full variable domain, its missing parts supplied by reference TRBV7-2 and TRBJ2-7, is GAGVSQSPSNKVTEKGKDVELRCDPISGHTALYWYRQSLGQGLEFLIYFQGNSAPDKSGLPSDRFSAERTGGSVSTLTIQRTQQEDSAVYLCASSPLAGGFEQYFGPGTRLTVT.

The J gene is TRBJ2-5, the V gene TRBV10-3; tentatively, D is TRBD1 (5 bases). Germline V gene sequence: CDR1 ENHRY, CDR2 SYGVKD. The CDR3 covers 13 residues. V lost 11 bases to trimming and J lost 0 bases, with 13 bases between them. CDR3: CAVAKGYQETQYF. The DNA of the CDR3 is TGTGCCGTGGCGAAGGGGTACCAAGAGACCCAGTACTTC.

The rearrangement links TRBV20-1 to TRBJ1-1, with D possibly being TRBD1 (6 bases). From germline, CDR1 is DFQATT and CDR2 SNEGSKA (reference sequence). V was clipped by 6 bases and J by 8 bases, with 22 bases between them. The CDR3 loop spans 14 amino acids. The CDR3 spells CSALAGAATGEAFF. In DNA form, the CDR3 reads TGCAGTGCCTTGGCGGGGGCCGCGACAGGCGAAGCTTTCTTT.

In its sample, this clonotype was seen a few times. The rearrangement links TRBV5-1 to TRBJ2-7, with D tentatively TRBD1 (6 bases). CDR3 length: 14 residues. Deletions cut 1 base from V and 2 bases from J, with 10 bases between. Germline CDR1 is SGHRS and CDR2 is YFSETQ. The CDR3 sequence is CASSLTGNAYEQYF. In DNA form, the CDR3 reads TGCGCCAGCAGCTTGACAGGGAATGCCTACGAGCAGTACTTC.